This T cell receptor beta chain was sequenced for a study of blood T cell repertoires in COVID-19. On the study more broadly: Nucleic acid was either cDNA or gDNA, and it came from T cells, B-cell-depleted T cells, or PBMCs.

Clones were sequenced by immunoSEQ multiplex PCR, and TCRdb holds only the in-frame ones, with some missing. The top ten hold about 2% of the sample, which has 100,000 to 150,000 clones, 80% to 95% seen once. This clone was recorded once. CDR3 size: 15 residues. V lost 6 bases and J lost 3; bases outside the gene matches: 7. In germline, CDR1 is SQVTM, CDR2 ANQGSEA. The chain recombines TRBV29-1 with TRBJ2-1, with 11 bases aligning to TRBD2. This receptor was identified in a man aged 50-59 years with COVID-19, enrolled during active disease. The sequencing sample was made of peripheral blood. The CDR3 sequence: CSVDKGLAGYNEQFF. CDR3 coding DNA: TGCAGCGTGGACAAAGGACTAGCGGGCTACAATGAGCAGTTCTTC.